The next 31 T cell receptor beta chains were all read from a single sample in a study of T cell repertoires in ileal Crohn's disease. Generated by immunoSEQ multiplex PCR, the TCRdb table keeps only in-frame clones and is missing some. The sample lists over 15,000 clones, roughly 80% occurring once. The sequencing input was ileal tissue. The origin of the receptors is an adult with Crohn's disease.

The chain links TRBV15 to TRBJ2-5; D is uncertain. Germline CDR1 reads LNHNV; CDR2 reads YYDKDF (reference sequence). V shed 5 bases and J shed 5 bases, with 9 bases lying between them. The length of the CDR3 is 12 residues. The CDR3 nucleotides are TGTGCCACCAGCTCCACCGGGGAGACCCAGTACTTC. Protein product: CATSSTGETQYF. The whole variable domain, filled in from reference TRBV15 and TRBJ2-5, reads DAMVIQNPRYQVTQFGKPVTLSCSQTLNHNVMYWYQQKSSQAPKLLFHYYDKDFNNEADTPDNFQSRRPNTSFCFLDIRSPGLGDTAMYLCATSSTGETQYFGPGTRLLVL.

V gene TRBV30 combines with J gene TRBJ1-5; possible D gene TRBD1, 5 bases. Looked up from germline, CDR1 is GTSNPN and CDR2 is SVGIG (reference sequence). V was pared by 0 bases and J by 7 bases, with 10 bases between. The CDR3 runs to 13 residues. The CDR3 nucleotides are TGTGCCTGGAGTGTACTGGGGCCACAGCCCCAGCATTTT. It is translated as CAWSVLGPQPQHF.

This clone was detected only once. This chain connects TRBV7-6 to TRBJ2-3; a possible D gene is TRBD2 (7 bases). V was shortened by 1 base and J by 2 bases, with 13 bases between the two germline ends. CDR1 is SGHVS, CDR2 FNYEAQ, per germline. CDR3 length: 16 residues. The CDR3 sequence: CASSLGRGPPTDTQYF. The CDR3 nucleotides read TGTGCCAGCAGCTTAGGGCGGGGGCCCCCCACAGATACGCAGTATTTT.

The chain employs TRBV7-9 and TRBJ1-4; 10 bases agree with TRBD1. Germline V gene lookup returns CDR1 SEHNR and CDR2 FQNEAQ (reference sequence). This CDR3 spans 16 amino acids. The V and J ends lost 5 bases and 8 bases, in that order; junction bases with no gene match: 11. The CDR3 DNA reads as TGTGCCAGCAGCAGCGGGACAGGGGCCGGGAGGGAAAAACTGTTTTTT. Translating gives CASSSGTGAGREKLFF.

J is TRBJ2-1 and V is TRBV7-9, with 11 positions matching TRBD2. Germline values: CDR1 SEHNR, CDR2 FQNEAQ (reference sequence). Trimming at V came to 6 bases and at J to 5 bases, leaving 6 bases not matched to a gene. There are 15 residues in the CDR3. The CDR3 nucleotides read TGTGCCAGCAGAGTAGCGGGGGGGTCCCACAATGAGCAGTTCTTC. It is translated as CASRVAGGSHNEQFF.

The chain uses TRBV2 and TRBJ2-5; TRBD2 agrees at 16 bases. Germline CDR1 reads SNHLY; CDR2 reads FYNNEI. The CDR3 is 16 amino acids. V gave up 8 bases and J gave up 5 bases; unmatched junction bases: 8. The CDR3 loop is CASLGLAGGGAETQYF. The CDR3 DNA follows: TGTGCCAGCCTGGGACTAGCGGGGGGGGGAGCTGAGACCCAGTACTTC.

The chain carries TRBV6-6 and TRBJ1-4, with TRBD1 as a possible D gene (6 bases). The germline V gene encodes CDR1 MNHNY and CDR2 SVGAGI (reference sequence). Trimming pared 5 bases from V and 8 bases from J, leaving 15 bases between. CDR3 length equals 14 residues. This CDR3 is CASSPQGGGEKLFF. The CDR3 DNA is TGTGCCAGCAGTCCCCAAGGGGGGGGAGAAAAACTGTTTTTT.

This clone has only a few counts. The rearrangement links TRBV5-1 to TRBJ2-7, with TRBD1 identical over 8 bases. CDR3 size: 15 residues. The junction had 10 bases not matched to a gene; V was cut back by 4 bases and J by 4 bases. Germline V gene data show CDR1 as SGHRS and CDR2 as YFSETQ. CDR3: CASSPGTGYRYEQYF. For the CDR3, the DNA is TGCGCCAGCAGCCCTGGGACAGGCTACAGGTACGAGCAGTACTTC. Using reference TRBV5-1 and TRBJ2-7 for the parts outside the CDR3, the full variable domain is KAGVTQTPRYLIKTRGQQVTLSCSPISGHRSVSWYQQTPGQGLQFLFEYFSETQRNKGNFPGRFSGRQFSNSRSEMNVSTLELGDSALYLCASSPGTGYRYEQYFGPGTRLTVT.

The CDR3 is CASKHRASSETQYF. The CDR3 DNA is TGTGCCAGTAAACACAGGGCATCATCCGAGACCCAGTACTTC. The rearrangement joins TRBV19 to TRBJ2-5; maybe TRBD1 (6 bases). Germline loops: CDR1 LNHDA, CDR2 SQIVND (reference sequence). V was pared by 7 bases and J by 5 bases, with 17 bases between. This CDR3 is 14 amino acids long.

The chain links TRBV5-4 to TRBJ2-1; D is perhaps TRBD1 (5 bases). Trimming left V 4 bases short and J 0 bases short, with 8 bases between. Germline assignment: CDR1 SGHNT and CDR2 YYREEE (reference sequence). The CDR3 consists of 14 residues. The CDR3 reads CASSRQPSYNEQFF. The DNA of the CDR3 is TGTGCCAGCAGCAGACAGCCCTCCTACAATGAGCAGTTCTTC.

This clone showed up just once. The V gene is TRBV5-6, the J gene TRBJ1-3; 7 bases are a match to TRBD1. V gave up 4 bases and J gave up 4 bases; unmatched junction bases: 2. This CDR3 region has 13 residues. Germline CDR1 is SGHDT and CDR2 is YYEEEE. CDR3 sequence (DNA): TGTGCCAGCAGCCAGGGACAGGGAAACACCATATATTTT. This codes for CASSQGQGNTIYF.

The chain recombines TRBV7-9 with TRBJ1-5; D gene unclear. Per germline, CDR1 SEHNR and CDR2 FQNEAQ (reference sequence). This CDR3 spans 14 amino acids. V dropped 7 bases and J dropped 1 base, with 11 bases sitting between them. In DNA, the CDR3 is TGTGCCAGCACCCATGAGAACAGCAATCAGCCCCAGCATTTT. It yields the protein CASTHENSNQPQHF.

V usage is TRBV11-2 and J usage is TRBJ2-5; D might be TRBD2 (6 bases). V dropped 2 bases and J dropped 4 bases, with 20 bases sitting between them. CDR3 length equals 17 residues. Germline values: CDR1 SGHAT, CDR2 FQNNGV. CDR3 residues: CASSLNARRRDGETQYF. CDR3 nucleotides: TGTGCCAGCAGCTTAAATGCTCGGCGGAGGGATGGAGAGACCCAGTACTTC.

This clone has more than one count but fewer than ten. As DNA, the CDR3 is TGCGCCAGCAGCGGAGGGACTAGCGGGGGGGCGTCCTACAATGAGCAGTTCTTC. Translation gives CASSGGTSGGASYNEQFF. V usage is TRBV5-1 and J usage is TRBJ2-1; TRBD2 agrees at 16 bases. The CDR3 consists of 18 residues. J gave up 1 base and V 4 bases, and 5 bases lay outside the gene matches. CDR1 and CDR2 (germline): SGHRS, YFSETQ.

CDR3 sequence: CASSLVRGASNEQFF. The DNA for the CDR3 is TGCGCCAGCAGCTTGGTGCGCGGGGCCTCCAATGAGCAGTTCTTC. J is TRBJ2-1 and V is TRBV5-1; perhaps TRBD2 as D (6 bases). The CDR3 covers 15 residues. V lost 0 bases and J 6 bases, leaving 13 bases between the germline ends. Germline values: CDR1 SGHRS, CDR2 YFSETQ.

The chain carries TRBV10-1 and TRBJ2-6, with 9 bases aligning to TRBD1. Germline assignment: CDR1 WNHNN and CDR2 SYGVQD (reference sequence). This CDR3 comprises 16 residues. After removal of 7 bases from V and 0 bases from J, the junction contained 4 bases not matched to a gene. In DNA, the CDR3 is TGCGCCAGCACTTCGACAGGGGGCTCTGGGGCCAACGTCCTGACTTTC. Encoded protein: CASTSTGGSGANVLTF.

The V gene is TRBV9, the J gene TRBJ1-1, with D unresolved. This CDR3 is 13 amino acids long. V was cut by 0 bases and J by 7 bases, with 10 bases left in between. Germline V gene lookup returns CDR1 SGDLS and CDR2 YYNGEE. CDR3 amino acids: CASSVGPEREAFF. CDR3 sequence (DNA): TGTGCCAGCAGCGTAGGCCCGGAGCGTGAAGCTTTCTTT.

This rearrangement joins TRBV6-1 to TRBJ1-1; no firm D call. The germline V gene encodes CDR1 MNHNS and CDR2 SASEGT. The CDR3 contains 12 residues. The ends were cut back, 7 bases at V and 3 bases at J, with 9 bases in the middle. Written as DNA, the CDR3 is TGTGCCAGCAAAATCGCGGACACTGAAGCTTTCTTT. It specifies CASKIADTEAFF.

The genes are TRBV2 and TRBJ1-5; possible D gene TRBD1, 5 bases. The germline gives CDR1 SNHLY, CDR2 FYNNEI. The V end lost 6 bases, the J end lost 7 bases, and 13 bases lay between the germline ends. This CDR3 spans 13 amino acids. The CDR3 nucleotides read TGTGCCAGCAGCAGGGCCACCCGGCAGCCCCAGCATTTT. Its protein is CASSRATRQPQHF.

This clone was found once. The gene calls are TRBV2 and TRBJ1-6; possibly TRBD1 for D (6 bases). V dropped 4 bases and J dropped 8 bases, with 15 bases sitting between them. Germline values: CDR1 SNHLY, CDR2 FYNNEI. The CDR3 runs 15 residues. The CDR3 DNA reads as TGTGCCAGCAGTGTATCGCAGGGGCGGGATTCACCCCTCCACTTT. This gives the protein CASSVSQGRDSPLHF.

The CDR3 spells CASSGQGALGPNTEAFF. The CDR3 DNA follows: TGTGCCAGCAGTGGACAGGGGGCGCTTGGGCCTAACACTGAAGCTTTCTTT. The V and J genes are TRBV6-1 and TRBJ1-1; 10 bases are a match to TRBD1. V lost 4 bases, J lost 2 bases, and 10 bases stayed unmatched. The CDR3 covers 17 residues. Per germline, CDR1 MNHNS and CDR2 SASEGT.

This clone came up once. V is TRBV25-1 and J is TRBJ2-7; tentative D call: TRBD1 (6 bases). The V end was cut by 1 base, the J end by 4 bases, with 14 bases between. Per the germline V gene, CDR1 is MGHDK and CDR2 is SYGVNS. The CDR3 contains 15 residues. The CDR3 region is CASSEWGTSLYEQYF. The CDR3 DNA sequence: TGTGCCAGCAGTGAATGGGGGACAAGCCTTTACGAGCAGTACTTC.

The CDR3 loop reads CASSLYERLQQYF. The CDR3, as DNA: TGTGCCAGCAGCTTGTATGAGAGGTTACAGCAGTACTTC. This rearrangement joins TRBV5-6 to TRBJ2-7; D unclear. Trimming removed 1 base at V and 8 bases at J, with 13 bases between. The CDR3 length is 13 residues. The germline V gene has CDR1 SGHDT and CDR2 YYEEEE.

A few counts support this clone. V is TRBV7-9 and J is TRBJ2-1; D might be TRBD1 (6 bases). The V end was cut by 5 bases, the J end by 6 bases, with 17 bases between. This CDR3 comprises 15 residues. Germline lookup yields CDR1 SEHNR and CDR2 FQNEAQ (reference sequence). The CDR3 sequence: CASSLGQGLGNEQFF. CDR3 nucleotide sequence: TGTGCCAGCAGCCTCGGGCAGGGGCTGGGCAATGAGCAGTTCTTC.

In DNA form, the CDR3 reads TGTGCCAGCAGTGGGCGGGGACAGGGGGGGTCTGGGGCCAACGTCCTGACTTTC. Amino acids: CASSGRGQGGSGANVLTF. The genes are TRBV9 and TRBJ2-6; TRBD1 aligns across 11 bases. Germline-derived CDR1 and CDR2 are SGDLS and YYNGEE. V lost 5 bases to trimming and J lost 1 base; unmatched junction nucleotides: 8. The length of the CDR3 is 18 residues.

V is TRBV19 and J is TRBJ1-5; 10 bases are shared with TRBD1. CDR1 and CDR2 (germline): LNHDA, SQIVND (reference sequence). CDR3 length: 14 amino acids. The junction had 7 bases not matched to a gene; V was cut back by 4 bases and J by 10 bases. In DNA form, the CDR3 reads TGTGCCAGTAGTACAGGGACAGGGGTTCGACCCCAGCATTTT. Its translation: CASSTGTGVRPQHF.

This chain uses TRBV7-4 with TRBJ2-5, with 8 bases that match TRBD1. The CDR3 totals 15 residues. Germline CDR1 is SGHVT and CDR2 is SQSDAQ. V shed 3 bases and J 4 bases; nucleotides not matched to a gene: 7. The chain's CDR3 is CASSLSQGVIETQYF. The CDR3 DNA reads TGTGCCAGCAGCTTGTCACAGGGGGTAATAGAGACCCAGTACTTC.

The CDR3 spells CASSVAPGNEQFF. CDR3 nucleotides: TGTGCCAGCAGCGTAGCTCCCGGGAATGAGCAGTTCTTC. The chain couples TRBV9 to TRBJ2-1; no reliable D call. V lost 0 bases and J 7 bases, leaving 8 bases between the germline ends. CDR1 is SGDLS and CDR2 is YYNGEE in the germline V gene. This CDR3 is 13 amino acids long.

This clone is labeled as medium-sized. This chain joins TRBV9 and TRBJ2-3, with D possibly being TRBD2 (5 bases). Trimming shortened V by 0 bases and J by 5 bases, and 10 bases separated the two germline ends. CDR3 length: 14 amino acids. CDR1 is SGDLS, CDR2 YYNGEE, per germline. The CDR3 here is CASSVELEGDTQYF. In DNA, the CDR3 is TGTGCCAGCAGCGTAGAACTAGAGGGAGATACGCAGTATTTT.

The J gene is TRBJ1-2, the V gene TRBV7-2; maybe TRBD1 (5 bases). This CDR3 region has 13 residues. The ends were cut back, 10 bases at V and 3 bases at J, with 15 bases in the middle. Germline V gene lookup returns CDR1 SGHTA and CDR2 FQGNSA. The CDR3 region is CATWRGFYYGYTF. The CDR3 nucleotides read TGTGCCACCTGGCGGGGGTTTTACTATGGCTACACCTTC.

This clone was found once. The V call is TRBV18, the J call TRBJ1-1, with D unclear. The germline V gene encodes CDR1 KGHSH and CDR2 LQKENI. The CDR3 extends over 13 amino acids. Trimming removed 4 bases at V and 4 bases at J, with 10 bases between. CDR3 nucleotides: TGTGCCAGCTCACGCGCAGAGCGCACTGAAGCTTTCTTT. As protein: CASSRAERTEAFF.